This T cell receptor beta chain was profiled in a study of blood T cells in healthy people across ages. The CDR3 has 17 residues. Germline V gene lookup returns CDR1 MDHEN and CDR2 SYDVKM. Trimming cost V 1 base and J 1 base, with 16 bases left between them. This clonotype has just one count. Combining a sample-barcoded 5' primer with a J-beta primer mix, a second PCR ran for about 7 to 12 cycles. Per-sample output comprised a minimum of 2.5 million paired-end reads containing CDR3. TCRdb passed the 5' RACE reads through MiXCR, listing each CDR3 protein once. The sample has 750,000 to 950,000 distinct CDR3 sequences; about 53% are singletons.

This clonotype was sampled from a man older than 75 in good health. The sequenced sample was blood. This sequence joins TRBV28 and TRBJ1-1, with D possibly being TRBD1 (6 bases). The chain's CDR3 is CASSLFRSIGGNTEAFF. In DNA form, the CDR3 reads TGTGCCAGCAGTTTATTCCGGTCCATAGGGGGGAACACTGAAGCTTTCTTT.